These T cell receptor beta chains were read from a single sample in a study of blood T cells in healthy people across ages. TCRdb recomputed calls from the 5' RACE reads with MiXCR, one row per CDR3 protein. Among over a million distinct CDR3 sequences listed, approximately 42% were seen once. Sequencing input: blood. The origin of the receptors is a young woman in good health. Both conserved end residues are part of each CDR3. The size entry is marked missing in some rows and otherwise reads once, few, many or a size class.

abundance | v_gene | CDR3aa
- | TRBV20-1 | CSARVEWETQYF
- | TRBV9 | CASSVGGTGKETRYF
- | TRBV29-1 | CSVTPMGGTEAFF
few | TRBV7-2 | CASSRGQIDTDTQYF
- | TRBV3-1 | CASSQVLHEQYF
- | TRBV20-1 | CSAGGRENTEAFF
- | TRBV20-1 | CSARLAGRRNEQYF
many | TRBV12-3/TRBV12-4 | CASSSRDSQGDTQYF
few | TRBV29-1 | CSVERRPTGELFF
few | TRBV6-1 | CASSGAEQGSDTQYF
few | TRBV7-9 | CASSPVQSYYGYTF
- | TRBV19 | CASSIWTAQEQPQHF
once | TRBV11-2 | CASSLARAGASYEQYF
- | TRBV7-2 | CASSRGRRRVTEAFF
- | TRBV25-1 | CASSEGGGPLYSDTQYF
- | TRBV4-3 | CASSQASGDEQYF
once | TRBV28 | CASSPHSPGVNTQYF
- | TRBV6-2/TRBV6-3 | CASSYSGASKTQYF